This T cell receptor (beta chain) came from a study of CD8 T cells in Susac syndrome. Findings and caveats of the study: Acknowledgment was made by the study that its TCR sequencing and HLA analysis involved a relatively small number of individuals. Clonal expansion was absent from the CD4+ T cell repertoires in Susac syndrome.

Random hexamers were used to reverse transcribe an amount of roughly 0.45 to 1 ug RNA. Amplification of the TCR beta CDR3 was carried out by immunoSEQ multiplex PCR, which spanned a total of 54 Vbeta and 13 Jbeta segments. TCRdb used MiXCR to reprocess the immunoSEQ multiplex PCR reads, holding one entry per CDR3 protein. The sample shows 200,000 to 300,000 distinct CDR3 sequences, about 95% of them seen only once. A word on this clonotype: Its cognate antigen is unknown.

The CDR3 is made up of 15 amino acids. The germline V gene encodes CDR1 SGHRS and CDR2 YFSETQ. V lost 3 bases, J lost 5 bases, and 15 bases lay in between. The TCR sequence derives from a human donor with Susac syndrome. The specimen sequenced was CD4+ T cells from PBMCs. The rearrangement links TRBV5-1 to TRBJ2-1; D is tentatively TRBD1 or TRBD2 (5 bases each). The CDR3 here is CASSSTGRGHNEQFF. The CDR3 region has the DNA TGCGCCAGCAGCTCCACGGGACGGGGCCACAATGAGCAGTTCTTC.